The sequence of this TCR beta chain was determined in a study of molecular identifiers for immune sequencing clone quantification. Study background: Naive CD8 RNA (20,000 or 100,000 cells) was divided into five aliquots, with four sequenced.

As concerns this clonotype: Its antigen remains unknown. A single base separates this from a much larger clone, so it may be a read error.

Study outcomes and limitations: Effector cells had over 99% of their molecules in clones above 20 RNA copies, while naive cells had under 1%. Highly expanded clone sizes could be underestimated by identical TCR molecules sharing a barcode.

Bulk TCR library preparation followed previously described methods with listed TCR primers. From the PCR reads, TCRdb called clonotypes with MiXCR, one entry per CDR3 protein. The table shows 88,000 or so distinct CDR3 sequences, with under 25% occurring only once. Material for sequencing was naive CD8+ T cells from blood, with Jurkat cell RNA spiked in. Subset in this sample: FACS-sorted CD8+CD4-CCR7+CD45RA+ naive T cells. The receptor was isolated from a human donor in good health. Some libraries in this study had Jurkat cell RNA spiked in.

The CDR3 protein is CARSLDINQPQHF. The CDR3 DNA reads as TGTGCCCGGAGTTTAGACATCAATCAGCCCCAGCATTTT. V gene TRBV30 combines with J gene TRBJ1-5; D remains ambiguous. The CDR3 runs 13 residues. The germline V gene has CDR1 GTSNPN and CDR2 SVGIG (reference sequence).